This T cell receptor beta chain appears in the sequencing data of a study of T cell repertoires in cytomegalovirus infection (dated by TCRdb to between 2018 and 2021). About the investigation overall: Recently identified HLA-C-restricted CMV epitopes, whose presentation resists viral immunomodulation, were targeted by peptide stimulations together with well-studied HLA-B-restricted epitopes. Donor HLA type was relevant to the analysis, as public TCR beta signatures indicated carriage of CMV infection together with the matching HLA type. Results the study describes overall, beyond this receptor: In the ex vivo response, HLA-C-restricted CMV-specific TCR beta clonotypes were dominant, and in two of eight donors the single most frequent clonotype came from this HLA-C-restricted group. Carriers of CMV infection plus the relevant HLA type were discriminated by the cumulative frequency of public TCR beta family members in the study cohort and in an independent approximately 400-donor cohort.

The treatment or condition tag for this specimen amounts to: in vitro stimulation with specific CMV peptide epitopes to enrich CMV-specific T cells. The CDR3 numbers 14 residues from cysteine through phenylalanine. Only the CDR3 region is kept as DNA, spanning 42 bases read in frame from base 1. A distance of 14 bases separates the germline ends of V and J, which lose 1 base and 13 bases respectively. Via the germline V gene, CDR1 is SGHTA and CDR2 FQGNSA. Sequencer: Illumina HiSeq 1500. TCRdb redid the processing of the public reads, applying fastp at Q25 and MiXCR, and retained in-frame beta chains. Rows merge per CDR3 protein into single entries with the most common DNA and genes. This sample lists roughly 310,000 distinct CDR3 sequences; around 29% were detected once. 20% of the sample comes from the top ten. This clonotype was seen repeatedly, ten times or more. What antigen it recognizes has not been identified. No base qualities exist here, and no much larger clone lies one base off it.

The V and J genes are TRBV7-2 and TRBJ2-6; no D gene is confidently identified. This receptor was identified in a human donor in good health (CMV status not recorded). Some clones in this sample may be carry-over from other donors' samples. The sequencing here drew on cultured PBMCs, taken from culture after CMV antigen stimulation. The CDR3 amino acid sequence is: CASSLDSGSRVLTF. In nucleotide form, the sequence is TGTGCCAGCAGCTTAGATTCCGGGTCCCGAGTCCTGACTTTC. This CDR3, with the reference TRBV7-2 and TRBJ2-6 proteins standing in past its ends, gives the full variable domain GAGVSQSPSNKVTEKGKDVELRCDPISGHTALYWYRQSLGQGLEFLIYFQGNSAPDKSGLPSDRFSAERTGGSVSTLTIQRTQQEDSAVYLCASSLDSGSRVLTFGAGSRLTVL.